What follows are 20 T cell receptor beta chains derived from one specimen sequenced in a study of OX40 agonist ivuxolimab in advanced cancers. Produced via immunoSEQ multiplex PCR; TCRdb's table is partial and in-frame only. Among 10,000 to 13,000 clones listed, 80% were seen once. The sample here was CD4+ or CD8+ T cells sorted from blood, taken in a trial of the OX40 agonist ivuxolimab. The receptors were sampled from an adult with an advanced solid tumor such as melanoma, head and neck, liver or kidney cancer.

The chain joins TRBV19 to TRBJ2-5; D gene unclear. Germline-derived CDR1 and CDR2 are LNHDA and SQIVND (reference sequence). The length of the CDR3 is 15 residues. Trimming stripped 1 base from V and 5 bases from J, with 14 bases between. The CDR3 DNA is TGTGCCAGTAGTATAGGGGGTGGCCAGTCGGAGACCCAGTACTTC. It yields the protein CASSIGGGQSETQYF.

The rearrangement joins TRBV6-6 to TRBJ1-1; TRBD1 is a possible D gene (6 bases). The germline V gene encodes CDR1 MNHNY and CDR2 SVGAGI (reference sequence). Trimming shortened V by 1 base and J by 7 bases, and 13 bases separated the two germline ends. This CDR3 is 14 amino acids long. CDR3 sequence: CASSYLGARDEAFF. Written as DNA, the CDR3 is TGTGCCAGCAGTTACTTGGGGGCGCGGGATGAAGCTTTCTTT.

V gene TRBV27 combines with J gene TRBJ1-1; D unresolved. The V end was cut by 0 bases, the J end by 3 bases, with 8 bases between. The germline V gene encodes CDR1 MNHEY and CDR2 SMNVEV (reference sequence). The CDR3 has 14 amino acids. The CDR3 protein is CASSLSGGDTEAFF. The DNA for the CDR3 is TGTGCCAGCAGTTTATCGGGCGGTGACACTGAAGCTTTCTTT.

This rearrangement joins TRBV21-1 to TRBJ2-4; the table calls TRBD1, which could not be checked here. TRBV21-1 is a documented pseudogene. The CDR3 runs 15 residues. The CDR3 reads CASSRDDRGTDIQYF. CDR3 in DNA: TGTGCCAGCAGCAGGGATGACCGGGGGACAGACATTCAGTACTTC.

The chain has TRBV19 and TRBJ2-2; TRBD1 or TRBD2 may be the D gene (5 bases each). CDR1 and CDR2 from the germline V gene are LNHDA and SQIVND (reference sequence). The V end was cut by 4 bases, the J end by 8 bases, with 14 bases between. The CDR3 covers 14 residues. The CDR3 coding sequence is TGTGCCAGTAGTACCTTGACTGGGGGAGGGGAGCTGTTTTTT. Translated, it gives CASSTLTGGGELFF.

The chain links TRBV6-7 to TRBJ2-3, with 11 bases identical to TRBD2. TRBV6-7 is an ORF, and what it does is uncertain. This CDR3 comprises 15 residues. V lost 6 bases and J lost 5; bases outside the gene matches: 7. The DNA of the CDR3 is TGTGCCAGCAGGTCCACTAGCGGGGGTAAAGATACGCAGTATTTT. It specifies CASRSTSGGKDTQYF.

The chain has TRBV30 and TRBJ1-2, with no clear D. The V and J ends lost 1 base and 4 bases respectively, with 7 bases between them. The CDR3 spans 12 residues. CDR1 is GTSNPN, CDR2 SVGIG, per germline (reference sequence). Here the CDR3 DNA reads TGTGCCTGGAGTGGGACTTCCTATGGCTACACCTTC. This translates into CAWSGTSYGYTF.

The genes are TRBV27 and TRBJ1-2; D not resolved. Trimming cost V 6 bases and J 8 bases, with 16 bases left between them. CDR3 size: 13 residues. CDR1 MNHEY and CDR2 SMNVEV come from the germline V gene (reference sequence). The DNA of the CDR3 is TGTGCCAGCAGCCGGCTGAACGAATACGGCTACACCTTC. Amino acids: CASSRLNEYGYTF.

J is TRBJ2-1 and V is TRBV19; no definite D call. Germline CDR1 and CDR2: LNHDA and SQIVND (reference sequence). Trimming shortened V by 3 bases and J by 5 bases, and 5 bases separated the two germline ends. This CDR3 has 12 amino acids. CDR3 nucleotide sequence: TGTGCCAGTAGTATGTTAAACAATGAGCAGTTCTTC. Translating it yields CASSMLNNEQFF.

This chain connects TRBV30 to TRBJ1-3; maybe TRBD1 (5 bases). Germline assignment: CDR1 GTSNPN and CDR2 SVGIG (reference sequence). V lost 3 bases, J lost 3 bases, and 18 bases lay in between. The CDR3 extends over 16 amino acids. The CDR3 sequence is CAWSWGGYGGGNTIYF. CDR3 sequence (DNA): TGTGCCTGGAGCTGGGGGGGGTACGGTGGTGGAAACACCATATATTTT.

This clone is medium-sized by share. The CDR3 here is CASSPLAGGATDTQYF. The CDR3 DNA sequence: TGTGCCAGCAGCCCGCTGGCGGGGGGTGCAACAGATACGCAGTATTTT. This chain uses TRBV5-4 with TRBJ2-3; the match to TRBD2 covers 8 bases. The V segment lost 4 bases and the J segment 3 bases; nucleotides outside the gene matches: 10. CDR3 size: 16 residues. CDR1 and CDR2 from the germline V gene are SGHNT and YYREEE (reference sequence).

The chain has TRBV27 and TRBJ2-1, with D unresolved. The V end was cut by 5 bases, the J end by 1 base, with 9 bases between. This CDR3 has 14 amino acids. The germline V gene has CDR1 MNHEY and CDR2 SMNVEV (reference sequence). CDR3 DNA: TGTGCCAGCAGTAAAGGTGGTTCCTACAATGAGCAGTTCTTC. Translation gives CASSKGGSYNEQFF.

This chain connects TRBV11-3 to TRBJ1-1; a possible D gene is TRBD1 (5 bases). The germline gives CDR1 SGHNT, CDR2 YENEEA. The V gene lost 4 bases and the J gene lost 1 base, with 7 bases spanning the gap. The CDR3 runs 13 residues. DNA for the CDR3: TGTGCCAGCAGCTCCCAGGGGAACACTGAAGCTTTCTTT. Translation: CASSSQGNTEAFF. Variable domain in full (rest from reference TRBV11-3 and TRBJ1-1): EAGVVQSPRYKIIEKKQPVAFWCNPISGHNTLYWYLQNLGQGPELLIRYENEEAVDDSQLPKDRFSAERLKGVDSTLKIQPAELGDSAVYLCASSSQGNTEAFFGQGTRLTVV.

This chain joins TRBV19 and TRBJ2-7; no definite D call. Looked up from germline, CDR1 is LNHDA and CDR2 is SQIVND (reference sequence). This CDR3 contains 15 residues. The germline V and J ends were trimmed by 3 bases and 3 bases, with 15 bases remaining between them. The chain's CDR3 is CASSIDTTRNYEQYF. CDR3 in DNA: TGTGCCAGTAGTATCGACACCACCAGAAACTACGAGCAGTACTTC.

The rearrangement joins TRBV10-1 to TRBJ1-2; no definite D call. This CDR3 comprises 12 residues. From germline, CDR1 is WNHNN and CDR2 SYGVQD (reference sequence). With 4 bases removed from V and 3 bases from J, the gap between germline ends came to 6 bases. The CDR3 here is CASSGTYYGYTF. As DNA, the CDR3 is TGCGCCAGCAGTGGGACTTACTATGGCTACACCTTC.

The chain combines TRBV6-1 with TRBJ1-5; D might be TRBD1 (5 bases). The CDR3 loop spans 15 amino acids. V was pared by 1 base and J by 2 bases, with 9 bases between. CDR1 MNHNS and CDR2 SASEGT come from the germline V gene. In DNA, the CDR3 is TGTGCCAGCAGTGAAGGAGCACAGGGCAATCAGCCCCAGCATTTT. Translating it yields CASSEGAQGNQPQHF.

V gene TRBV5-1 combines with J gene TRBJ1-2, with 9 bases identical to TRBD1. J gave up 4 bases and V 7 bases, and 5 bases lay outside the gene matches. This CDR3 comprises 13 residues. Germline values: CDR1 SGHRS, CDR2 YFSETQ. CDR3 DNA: TGCGCCAGCTCGGGACAGGGAGGCTATGGCTACACCTTC. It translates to CASSGQGGYGYTF. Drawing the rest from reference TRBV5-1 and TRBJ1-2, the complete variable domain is KAGVTQTPRYLIKTRGQQVTLSCSPISGHRSVSWYQQTPGQGLQFLFEYFSETQRNKGNFPGRFSGRQFSNSRSEMNVSTLELGDSALYLCASSGQGGYGYTFGSGTRLTVV.

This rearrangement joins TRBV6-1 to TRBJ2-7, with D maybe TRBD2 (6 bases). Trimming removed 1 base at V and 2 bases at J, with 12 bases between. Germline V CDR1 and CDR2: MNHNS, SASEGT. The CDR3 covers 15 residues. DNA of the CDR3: TGTGCCAGCAGTGAAGAATGGGGGGACCCCTACGAGCAGTACTTC. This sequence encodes CASSEEWGDPYEQYF.

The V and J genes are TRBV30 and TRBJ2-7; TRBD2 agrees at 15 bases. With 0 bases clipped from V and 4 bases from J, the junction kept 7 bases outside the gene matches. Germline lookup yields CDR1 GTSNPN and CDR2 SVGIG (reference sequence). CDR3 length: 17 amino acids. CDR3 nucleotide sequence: TGTGCCTGGAGTGTACCGGGACTAGCGGGAGGTGGGTACGAGCAGTACTTC. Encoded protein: CAWSVPGLAGGGYEQYF.

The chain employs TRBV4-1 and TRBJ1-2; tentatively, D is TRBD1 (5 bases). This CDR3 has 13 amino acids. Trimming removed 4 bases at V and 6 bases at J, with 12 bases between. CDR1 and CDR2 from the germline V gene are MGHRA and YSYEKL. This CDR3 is CASSPLQGDGYTF. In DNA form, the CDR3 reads TGCGCCAGCAGCCCCCTACAAGGGGATGGCTACACCTTC.